This is a list of T cell receptor beta chains from one sample in a study of T-cell reconstitution after alpha-beta-depleted transplantation in children. Each CDR3 protein is one row after TCRdb ran MiXCR on the PCR reads. Of 280,000 or so distinct CDR3 sequences detected, roughly 10% appear once; the ten largest clones hold roughly a quarter. The sample in question was peripheral blood, obtained 180 days after TCRalphabeta/CD19-depleted stem cell transplant. These receptors were obtained from a male patient between 2 and 15 years old who had a stem cell transplant for chronic granulomatous disease, so the T cells may come from the graft donor. Each CDR3 is given with its conserved first and last residue. D genes are given only for firm matches. Clone size is given as once, few, many, or a class for an expanded clone.

cdr3_nt: TGTGCCAGCAGTTTCTTGACAGGGATCAATCAGCCCCAGCATTTT; cdr3_aa: CASSFLTGINQPQHF; j_call: TRBJ1-5; clone_size: many; v_call: TRBV12-3/TRBV12-4; d_call: TRBD1
cdr3_nt: TGTGCCAGCAGTCTTGGTTGGGGAGAGGAATTTGAAGCTTTCTTT; cdr3_aa: CASSLGWGEEFEAFF; j_call: TRBJ1-1; clone_size: many; v_call: TRBV12-3/TRBV12-4; d_call: -
cdr3_nt: TGTGCCAGCAGCTCTACATTAGCAGGGGACCTCCACTTT; cdr3_aa: CASSSTLAGDLHF; j_call: TRBJ1-6; clone_size: many; v_call: TRBV12-3/TRBV12-4; d_call: -
cdr3_nt: TGTGCCAGCAGATCCTCGGGACTCTATGGCTACACCTTC; cdr3_aa: CASRSSGLYGYTF; j_call: TRBJ1-2; clone_size: many; v_call: TRBV28; d_call: -
cdr3_nt: TGCAGCGTTGAGGGAGAGATAATTGGCAATGAGCAGTTCTTC; cdr3_aa: CSVEGEIIGNEQFF; j_call: TRBJ2-1; clone_size: many; v_call: TRBV29-1; d_call: -
cdr3_nt: TGTGCCAGCACCCTTTTAGTAGCGGCCAAGGGTGAGCAGTTCTTC; cdr3_aa: CASTLLVAAKGEQFF; j_call: TRBJ2-1; clone_size: many; v_call: TRBV5-8; d_call: -
cdr3_nt: TGCGCCAGCAGCATAAAGCCGCACAATGAGCAGTTCTTC; cdr3_aa: CASSIKPHNEQFF; j_call: TRBJ2-1; clone_size: many; v_call: TRBV4-3; d_call: -
cdr3_nt: TGCGCCAGCAGCACCGGGGAAGAAGGGGGTCAGCCCCAGCATTTT; cdr3_aa: CASSTGEEGGQPQHF; j_call: TRBJ1-5; clone_size: many; v_call: TRBV5-1; d_call: -
cdr3_nt: TGCAGCGTACCGGGACAGGCTGGAAACACCATATATTTT; cdr3_aa: CSVPGQAGNTIYF; j_call: TRBJ1-3; clone_size: many; v_call: TRBV29-1; d_call: TRBD1
cdr3_nt: TGTGCCAGCAGCTTAGGCGGGGGGTTAAGGGATACGCAGTATTTT; cdr3_aa: CASSLGGGLRDTQYF; j_call: TRBJ2-3; clone_size: many; v_call: TRBV7-2; d_call: TRBD2
cdr3_nt: TGCAGTGCTAGAAAACAGGGGACAGGGGCCAACGTCCTGACTTTC; cdr3_aa: CSARKQGTGANVLTF; j_call: TRBJ2-6; clone_size: many; v_call: TRBV20-1; d_call: TRBD1
cdr3_nt: TGTGCCAGCCTTGGTCGGGGGAGCAATCAGCCCCAGCATTTT; cdr3_aa: CASLGRGSNQPQHF; j_call: TRBJ1-5; clone_size: many; v_call: TRBV6-1; d_call: -
cdr3_nt: TGCAGCGTTGAAATGCGGCCGAGTGGAGAGACCCAGTACTTC; cdr3_aa: CSVEMRPSGETQYF; j_call: TRBJ2-5; clone_size: many; v_call: TRBV29-1; d_call: -
cdr3_nt: TGTGCCAGCAGCCGTGATGGGGGGAGCGGATCAGATACGCAGTATTTT; cdr3_aa: CASSRDGGSGSDTQYF; j_call: TRBJ2-3; clone_size: many; v_call: TRBV6-1; d_call: -
cdr3_nt: TGTGCCAGCAGTCTCAACCTACAGGGGGCTGGAAACACCATATATTTT; cdr3_aa: CASSLNLQGAGNTIYF; j_call: TRBJ1-3; clone_size: many; v_call: TRBV12-3/TRBV12-4; d_call: TRBD1
cdr3_nt: TGCGCCAGCAGCCCGAGAGCCGGGACTGAGCAGTTCTTC; cdr3_aa: CASSPRAGTEQFF; j_call: TRBJ2-1; clone_size: many; v_call: TRBV4-3; d_call: -
cdr3_nt: TGCAGTGCCCAGTACAGGGAAACCTATGGCTACACCTTC; cdr3_aa: CSAQYRETYGYTF; j_call: TRBJ1-2; clone_size: many; v_call: TRBV20-1; d_call: -
cdr3_nt: TGTGCCAGCAGCTTTAGTCTTTCCTCCTACGAGCAGTACTTC; cdr3_aa: CASSFSLSSYEQYF; j_call: TRBJ2-7; clone_size: many; v_call: TRBV5-4; d_call: -
cdr3_nt: TGTGCCAGCAGTTTGGATGCCTCTGGGGCCAACGTCCTGACTTTC; cdr3_aa: CASSLDASGANVLTF; j_call: TRBJ2-6; clone_size: many; v_call: TRBV28; d_call: -
cdr3_nt: TGCGCCAGCAGCCGGGGCCCCAACACTGAAGCTTTCTTT; cdr3_aa: CASSRGPNTEAFF; j_call: TRBJ1-1; clone_size: many; v_call: TRBV5-1; d_call: -
cdr3_nt: TGTGCCAGCAGCGTAGTTAAGTTTCGCGAGCAGTACTTC; cdr3_aa: CASSVVKFREQYF; j_call: TRBJ2-7; clone_size: many; v_call: TRBV9; d_call: -
cdr3_nt: TGCAGTGCTAGAGATCCCAAAGACCTCGCGAACACTGAAGCTTTCTTT; cdr3_aa: CSARDPKDLANTEAFF; j_call: TRBJ1-1; clone_size: many; v_call: TRBV20-1; d_call: -
cdr3_nt: TGTGCCACCAGCACTGAAAGCGGGAGGGTCAATGAGCAGTTCTTC; cdr3_aa: CATSTESGRVNEQFF; j_call: TRBJ2-1; clone_size: many; v_call: TRBV15; d_call: TRBD2
cdr3_nt: TGTGCCAGCACCCGGGACAGGGCCTACGAGCAGTACTTC; cdr3_aa: CASTRDRAYEQYF; j_call: TRBJ2-7; clone_size: many; v_call: TRBV11-2; d_call: TRBD1
cdr3_nt: TGTGCCAGCAGCCAAGAAGGCAGGGGGCGCGGCACAGATACGCAGTATTTT; cdr3_aa: CASSQEGRGRGTDTQYF; j_call: TRBJ2-3; clone_size: few; v_call: TRBV14; d_call: TRBD1
cdr3_nt: TGTGCCTCAGAGCCCGACGGGGGACCAGCCTACGAGCAGTACTTC; cdr3_aa: CASEPDGGPAYEQYF; j_call: TRBJ2-7; clone_size: many; v_call: TRBV7-9; d_call: -
cdr3_nt: TGTGCCAGCAGCGCTACAGGGGCTTTACTTCGCACAGATACGCAGTATTTT; cdr3_aa: CASSATGALLRTDTQYF; j_call: TRBJ2-3; clone_size: many; v_call: TRBV7-9; d_call: TRBD1
cdr3_nt: TGCAGCGTTGTGGGCGGGAATGCTCGGTACAATGAGCAGTTCTTC; cdr3_aa: CSVVGGNARYNEQFF; j_call: TRBJ2-1; clone_size: many; v_call: TRBV29-1; d_call: -
cdr3_nt: TGCGCCAGCAGCCAAACAGACTCAAGCTCTGGGGCCAACGTCCTGACTTTC; cdr3_aa: CASSQTDSSSGANVLTF; j_call: TRBJ2-6; clone_size: many; v_call: TRBV4-3; d_call: -
cdr3_nt: TGTGCCAGTACTGGACTAGCGGGAGGCAATGAGCAGTTCTTC; cdr3_aa: CASTGLAGGNEQFF; j_call: TRBJ2-1; clone_size: few; v_call: TRBV19; d_call: TRBD2
cdr3_nt: TGCAGTGCTGTACTAGGGGGCCCTAGCAATCAGCCCCAGCATTTT; cdr3_aa: CSAVLGGPSNQPQHF; j_call: TRBJ1-5; clone_size: many; v_call: TRBV20-1; d_call: TRBD1